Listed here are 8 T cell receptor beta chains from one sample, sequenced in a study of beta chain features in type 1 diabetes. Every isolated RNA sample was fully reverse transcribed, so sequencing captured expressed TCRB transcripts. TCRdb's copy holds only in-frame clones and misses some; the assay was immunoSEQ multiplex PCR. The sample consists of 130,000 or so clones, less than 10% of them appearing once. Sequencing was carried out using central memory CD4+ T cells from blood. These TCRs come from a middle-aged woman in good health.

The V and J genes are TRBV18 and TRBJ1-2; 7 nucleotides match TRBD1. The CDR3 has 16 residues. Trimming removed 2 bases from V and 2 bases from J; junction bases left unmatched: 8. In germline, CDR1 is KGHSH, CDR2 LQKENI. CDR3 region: CASSPASGGGNYGYTF. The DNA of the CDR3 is TGTGCCAGCTCACCAGCATCAGGGGGTGGAAACTATGGCTACACCTTC.

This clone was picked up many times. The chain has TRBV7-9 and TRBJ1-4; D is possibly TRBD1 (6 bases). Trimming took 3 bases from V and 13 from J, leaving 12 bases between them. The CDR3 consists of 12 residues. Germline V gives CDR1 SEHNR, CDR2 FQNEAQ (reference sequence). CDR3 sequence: CASSFQGRGLFF. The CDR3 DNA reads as TGTGCCAGCAGCTTCCAGGGCAGGGGACTGTTTTTT.

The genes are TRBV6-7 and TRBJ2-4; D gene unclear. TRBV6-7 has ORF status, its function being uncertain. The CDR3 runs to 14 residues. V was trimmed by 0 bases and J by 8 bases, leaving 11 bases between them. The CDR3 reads CASSYSKRLDIQYF. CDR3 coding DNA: TGTGCCAGCAGTTACTCGAAGCGACTCGACATTCAGTACTTC.

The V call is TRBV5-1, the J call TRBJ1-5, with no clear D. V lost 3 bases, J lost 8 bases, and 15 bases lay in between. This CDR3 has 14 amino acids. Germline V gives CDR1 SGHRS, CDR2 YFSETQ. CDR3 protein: CASSSSGGEEPQHF. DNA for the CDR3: TGCGCCAGCAGCTCGTCAGGCGGGGAAGAGCCCCAGCATTTT.

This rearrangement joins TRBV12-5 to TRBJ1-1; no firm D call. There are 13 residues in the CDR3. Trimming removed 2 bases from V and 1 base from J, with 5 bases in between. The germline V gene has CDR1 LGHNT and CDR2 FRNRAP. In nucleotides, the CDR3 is TGTGCTAGTGGTTTGTGGCAGAACACTGAAGCTTTCTTT. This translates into CASGLWQNTEAFF.

The CDR3 DNA is TGTGCCAGTAGTACACGGACAGCTGGGGCCAACGTCCTGACTTTC. Translation gives CASSTRTAGANVLTF. The rearrangement uses TRBV19 and TRBJ2-6; maybe TRBD1 (6 bases). Deletions cut 4 bases from V and 2 bases from J, with 9 bases between. Germline V gene lookup returns CDR1 LNHDA and CDR2 SQIVND (reference sequence). The CDR3 is 15 residues long.

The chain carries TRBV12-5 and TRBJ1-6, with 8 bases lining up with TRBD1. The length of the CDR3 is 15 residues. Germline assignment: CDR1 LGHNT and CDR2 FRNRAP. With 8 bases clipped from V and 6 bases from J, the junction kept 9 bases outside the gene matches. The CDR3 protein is CASTRQGSGNSPLHF. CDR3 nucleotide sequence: TGTGCTAGTACCAGACAGGGGAGCGGTAATTCACCCCTCCACTTT.

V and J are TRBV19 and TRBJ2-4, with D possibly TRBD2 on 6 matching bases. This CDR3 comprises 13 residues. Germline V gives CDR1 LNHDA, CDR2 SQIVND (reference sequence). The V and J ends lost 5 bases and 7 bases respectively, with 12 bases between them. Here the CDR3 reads CASSAPGGNIQYF. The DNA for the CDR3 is TGTGCCAGTAGTGCACCTGGGGGGAACATTCAGTACTTC.